The 17 T cell receptor beta chains listed next were all sequenced from one sample in a study of blood T cell repertoires in COVID-19. TCRdb keeps only in-frame clones here, not all; method: immunoSEQ multiplex PCR. In the table there are 90,000 to 150,000 clones, 75% to 85% of which are singletons. The source material was peripheral blood. The origin of the receptors is a woman older than 75 with acute or convalescent COVID-19.

The V and J genes are TRBV6-5 and TRBJ1-1; 7 bases align to TRBD1. J lost 4 bases, V lost 6 bases, and 8 bases had no gene match. Per germline, CDR1 MNHEY and CDR2 SVGAGI. The CDR3 has 14 amino acids. The CDR3 nucleotides read TGTGCCAGCAGCGACACACAGGGGATCACTGAAGCTTTCTTT. It encodes CASSDTQGITEAFF.

The sample holds a few counts of this clone. The J gene is TRBJ1-2, the V gene TRBV19, with D perhaps matching TRBD1 (5 bases). Germline CDR1 LNHDA, CDR2 SQIVND (reference sequence). CDR3 size: 16 residues. V lost 7 bases to trimming and J lost 6 bases, with 24 bases between them. The CDR3 DNA reads as TGTGCCAGTACCCCAGGGCCTCTACTCCGACGGGATGGCTACACCTTC. It translates to CASTPGPLLRRDGYTF.

This clone was counted a few times. The chain combines TRBV4-3 with TRBJ1-6; D is possibly TRBD1 (6 bases). The V gene lost 0 bases and the J gene lost 9 bases, with 6 bases spanning the gap. CDR3 size: 13 residues. CDR1 and CDR2 from the germline V gene are LGHNA and YSLEER. CDR3 region: CASSQDRGSPLHF. The CDR3 nucleotides are TGCGCCAGCAGCCAAGACAGGGGTTCACCCCTCCACTTT.

This chain links TRBV28 with TRBJ1-5; no reliable D call. Trimming removed 4 bases at V and 3 bases at J, with 13 bases between. This CDR3 has 15 residues. Per germline, CDR1 MDHEN and CDR2 SYDVKM. CDR3 region: CASSSYRIYNQPQHF. DNA of the CDR3: TGTGCCAGCAGTTCTTACAGAATCTACAATCAGCCCCAGCATTTT.

This rearrangement joins TRBV29-1 to TRBJ1-1, with D perhaps TRBD1 (5 bases). CDR1 is SQVTM, CDR2 ANQGSEA, per germline. The CDR3 has 13 amino acids. Trimming removed 7 bases at V and 11 bases at J, with 23 bases between. The CDR3 loop reads CSAGDGRELAAFF. In DNA form, the CDR3 reads TGCAGCGCGGGGGATGGGAGGGAGTTGGCGGCTTTCTTT.

This sequence joins TRBV7-8 and TRBJ1-2; D uncertain. The CDR3 length is 14 residues. Per the germline V gene, CDR1 is SGHVS and CDR2 is FQNEAQ. The V gene lost 2 bases and the J gene lost 0 bases, with 7 bases spanning the gap. The CDR3 region is CASSLNRANYGYTF. DNA of the CDR3: TGTGCCAGCAGCTTAAATCGAGCTAACTATGGCTACACCTTC.

To note about this clone: The same CDR3 can be traced to other DNA sequences in this sample. The chain recombines TRBV5-1 with TRBJ1-5, with a tentative D call TRBD1 (5 bases). CDR3 length: 15 residues. The V and J ends lost 2 bases and 0 bases respectively, with 9 bases between them. Germline lookup yields CDR1 SGHRS and CDR2 YFSETQ. DNA for the CDR3: TGCGCCAGCAGCTTACAGGACCCTAGCAATCAGCCCCAGCATTTT. This encodes CASSLQDPSNQPQHF.

V usage is TRBV5-4 and J usage is TRBJ2-3; 7 nucleotides align to TRBD1. This CDR3 is 14 amino acids long. V lost 6 bases to trimming and J lost 4 bases; unmatched junction nucleotides: 8. CDR1 is SGHNT and CDR2 is YYREEE in the germline V gene (reference sequence). CDR3 region: CASTPTTGPDTQYF. The CDR3 bases are TGTGCCAGCACCCCGACGACAGGGCCAGATACGCAGTATTTT.

This sequence joins TRBV2 and TRBJ2-4; D call uncertain. Trimming removed 2 bases from V and 15 bases from J, with 20 bases in between. CDR1 SNHLY and CDR2 FYNNEI come from the germline V gene. This CDR3 has 14 residues. CDR3 region: CASSEIGFRPERYF. Here the CDR3 DNA reads TGTGCCAGCAGTGAAATTGGCTTCAGGCCCGAAAGGTACTTC.

The CDR3, as DNA: TGTGCCAGCAGCCGTACGACCGGGACACCGACCTACGAGCAGTACTTC. Protein: CASSRTTGTPTYEQYF. This rearrangement joins TRBV5-8 to TRBJ2-7, with a possible D match to TRBD1 (6 bases). Trimming pared 4 bases from V and 2 bases from J, leaving 19 bases between. Germline-derived CDR1 and CDR2 are SGHTS and YDEGEE. CDR3 length: 16 residues.

This clone was seen once. The chain uses TRBV4-2 and TRBJ1-2; 12 nucleotides align to TRBD1. This CDR3 spans 17 amino acids. CDR1 is LGHNA and CDR2 is YNFKEQ in the germline V gene. J gave up 3 bases and V 3 bases, and 8 bases lay outside the gene matches. In DNA form, the CDR3 reads TGTGCCAGCAGCCAGCCGACCGGGACAGGGGGCGACTATGGCTACACCTTC. This translates into CASSQPTGTGGDYGYTF.

This clone showed up just a few times. CDR3 DNA: TGTGCCAGCAGTCCCCTGAGAGCGAACACCGGGGAGCTGTTTTTT. This sequence encodes CASSPLRANTGELFF. The chain links TRBV27 to TRBJ2-2; D unresolved. The CDR3 loop spans 15 amino acids. Germline V gene data show CDR1 as MNHEY and CDR2 as SMNVEV (reference sequence). Trimming removed 5 bases from V and 0 bases from J, with 10 bases in between.

This chain joins TRBV11-3 and TRBJ2-3, with 7 bases fitting TRBD1. Germline V CDR1 and CDR2: SGHNT, YENEEA. V lost 5 bases, J lost 6 bases, and 11 bases stayed unmatched. There are 15 residues in the CDR3. Here the CDR3 reads CASSARDREGDTQYF. The CDR3 region has the DNA TGTGCCAGCAGCGCCCGGGACAGAGAGGGGGATACGCAGTATTTT. Variable domain in full (rest from reference TRBV11-3 and TRBJ2-3): EAGVVQSPRYKIIEKKQPVAFWCNPISGHNTLYWYLQNLGQGPELLIRYENEEAVDDSQLPKDRFSAERLKGVDSTLKIQPAELGDSAVYLCASSARDREGDTQYFGPGTRLTVL.

The V gene is TRBV28, the J gene TRBJ1-6; possible D gene TRBD1, 5 bases. The CDR3 extends over 13 amino acids. Germline CDR1 reads MDHEN; CDR2 reads SYDVKM. With 6 bases removed from V and 9 bases from J, the gap between germline ends came to 12 bases. Here the CDR3 reads CASRRTPLSPLHF. CDR3 DNA sequence: TGTGCCAGCAGACGGACACCGCTTTCACCCCTCCACTTT. Complete variable domain (other parts from reference TRBV28 and TRBJ1-6): DVKVTQSSRYLVKRTGEKVFLECVQDMDHENMFWYRQDPGLGLRLIYFSYDVKMKEKGDIPEGYSVSREKKERFSLILESASTNQTSMYLCASRRTPLSPLHFGNGTRLTVT.

V is TRBV9 and J is TRBJ1-2; a weak D match, TRBD1 (6 bases). The CDR3 runs 14 residues. With 0 bases removed from V and 6 bases from J, the gap between germline ends came to 12 bases. Germline CDR1 reads SGDLS; CDR2 reads YYNGEE. CDR3 loop: CASSVVGATDGYTF. CDR3 DNA sequence: TGTGCCAGCAGCGTAGTGGGGGCCACGGATGGCTACACCTTC.

The CDR3 region is CSVRQGARDTEAFF. CDR3 coding DNA: TGCAGCGTTAGACAGGGGGCGAGAGACACTGAAGCTTTCTTT. This chain links TRBV29-1 with TRBJ1-1; TRBD1 aligns across 10 bases. V dropped 5 bases and J dropped 3; count of bases not matched to a gene: 6. The CDR3 has 14 amino acids. Germline CDR1 SQVTM, CDR2 ANQGSEA.

The genes are TRBV7-8 and TRBJ1-5, with D tentatively TRBD1 (5 bases). The germline V and J ends were trimmed by 1 base and 5 bases, with 12 bases remaining between them. This CDR3 contains 15 residues. Germline V gives CDR1 SGHVS, CDR2 FQNEAQ. CDR3 in DNA: TGTGCCAGCAGCTTAGTGGGGGGAATGTATCAGCCCCAGCATTTT. This codes for CASSLVGGMYQPQHF.